Below, 5 T cell receptor beta chains from the same sample are listed, as sequenced in a study of blood T cell repertoires in COVID-19. Sequencing used immunoSEQ multiplex PCR; TCRdb keeps in-frame clones, though not all of them. The sample consists of tens of thousands of clones, approximately 83% of them appearing once. The sequenced sample consisted of peripheral blood. The receptors originated from a human donor in a cohort sampled during active COVID-19.

This chain connects TRBV9 to TRBJ2-2, with D possibly being TRBD2 (5 bases). Germline-derived CDR1 and CDR2 are SGDLS and YYNGEE. Trimming left V 3 bases short and J 3 bases short, with 9 bases between. This CDR3 has 14 amino acids. The CDR3 region is CASSARLYTGELFF. CDR3 sequence (DNA): TGTGCCAGCAGCGCCAGACTATACACCGGGGAGCTGTTTTTT.

The V call is TRBV9, the J call TRBJ1-2; 7 nucleotides match TRBD1. The CDR3 runs 15 residues. The V and J ends lost 0 bases and 2 bases, in that order; junction bases with no gene match: 4. Germline lookup yields CDR1 SGDLS and CDR2 YYNGEE. This CDR3 reads CASSVGDSLNYGYTF. The DNA for the CDR3 is TGTGCCAGCAGCGTAGGGGACAGTCTCAACTATGGCTACACCTTC.

The chain has TRBV18 and TRBJ2-1, with TRBD2 matching over 13 bases. The CDR3 is 17 amino acids. Germline CDR1 reads KGHSH; CDR2 reads LQKENI. Germline trimming cut 7 bases from V and 8 bases from J; bases unmatched to any gene: 14. In DNA form, the CDR3 reads TGTGCCAGCTACGGCCCCGGGACTAGCGGGAATCGGGATGAGCAGTTCTTC. It specifies CASYGPGTSGNRDEQFF. Using reference TRBV18 and TRBJ2-1 for the parts outside the CDR3, the full variable domain is NAGVMQNPRHLVRRRGQEARLRCSPMKGHSHVYWYRQLPEEGLKFMVYLQKENIIDESGMPKERFSAEFPKEGPSILRIQQVVRGDSAAYFCASYGPGTSGNRDEQFFGPGTRLTVL.

The chain combines TRBV4-1 with TRBJ1-5; D may be TRBD1 (5 bases). V shed 4 bases and J shed 0 bases, with 10 bases lying between them. The CDR3 is 15 residues long. CDR1 MGHRA and CDR2 YSYEKL come from the germline V gene. The CDR3 reads CASSRQTDSNQPQHF. In nucleotides, the CDR3 is TGCGCCAGCAGCCGACAGACGGATAGCAATCAGCCCCAGCATTTT.

The chain carries TRBV25-1 and TRBJ1-6; D is undetermined. Germline CDR1 is MGHDK and CDR2 is SYGVNS. The V end was cut by 7 bases, the J end by 0 bases, with 4 bases between. CDR3 length: 13 amino acids. The CDR3 is CASKSSYNSPLHF. The CDR3, as DNA: TGTGCCAGCAAGAGCTCCTATAATTCACCCCTCCACTTT.